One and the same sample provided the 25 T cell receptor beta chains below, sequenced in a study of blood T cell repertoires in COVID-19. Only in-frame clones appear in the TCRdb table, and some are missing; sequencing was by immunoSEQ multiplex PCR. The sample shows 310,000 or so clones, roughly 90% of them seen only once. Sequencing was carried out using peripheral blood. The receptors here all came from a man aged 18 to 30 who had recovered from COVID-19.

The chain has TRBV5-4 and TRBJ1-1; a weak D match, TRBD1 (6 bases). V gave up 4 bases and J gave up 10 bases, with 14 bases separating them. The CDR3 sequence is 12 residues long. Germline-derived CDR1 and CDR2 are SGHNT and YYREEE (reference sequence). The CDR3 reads CASSIPGQGAFF. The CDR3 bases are TGTGCCAGCAGCATACCGGGACAAGGAGCTTTCTTT.

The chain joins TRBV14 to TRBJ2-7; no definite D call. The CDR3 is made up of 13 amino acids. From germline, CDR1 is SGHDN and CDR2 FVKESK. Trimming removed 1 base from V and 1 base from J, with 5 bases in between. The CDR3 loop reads CASSQGASYEQYF. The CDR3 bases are TGTGCCAGCAGCCAAGGGGCATCCTACGAGCAGTACTTC. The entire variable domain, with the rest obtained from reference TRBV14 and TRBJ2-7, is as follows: EAGVTQFPSHSVIEKGQTVTLRCDPISGHDNLYWYRRVMGKEIKFLLHFVKESKQDESGMPNNRFLAERTGGTYSTLKVQPAELEDSGVYFCASSQGASYEQYFGPGTRLTVT.

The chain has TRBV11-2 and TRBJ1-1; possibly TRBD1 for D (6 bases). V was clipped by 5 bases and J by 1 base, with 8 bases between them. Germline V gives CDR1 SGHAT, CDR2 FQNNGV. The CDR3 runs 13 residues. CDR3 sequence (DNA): TGTGCCAGCAGCACACAGGGGAACACTGAAGCTTTCTTT. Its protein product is CASSTQGNTEAFF.

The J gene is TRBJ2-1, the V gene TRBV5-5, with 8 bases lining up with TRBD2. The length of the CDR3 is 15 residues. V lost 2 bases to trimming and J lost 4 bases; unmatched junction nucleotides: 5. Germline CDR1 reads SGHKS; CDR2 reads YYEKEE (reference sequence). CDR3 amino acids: CASSLRGLDYNEQFF. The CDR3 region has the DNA TGTGCCAGCAGCTTACGGGGACTAGATTACAATGAGCAGTTCTTC.

CDR3: CASSHNGGRETQYF. The DNA of the CDR3 is TGTGCCAGCAGCCACAACGGGGGGCGAGAGACCCAGTACTTC. The chain employs TRBV7-7 and TRBJ2-5, with a tentative D call TRBD2 (7 bases). The V gene's germline CDR1 is SSHAT and CDR2 FNYEAQ (reference sequence). The CDR3 sequence is 14 residues long. Trimming removed 5 bases from V and 4 bases from J, with 14 bases in between.

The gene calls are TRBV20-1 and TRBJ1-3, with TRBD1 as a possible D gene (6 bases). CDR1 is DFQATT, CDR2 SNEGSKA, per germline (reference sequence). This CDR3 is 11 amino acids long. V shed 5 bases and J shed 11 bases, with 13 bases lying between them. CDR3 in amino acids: CSAPTGLAIYF. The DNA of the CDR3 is TGCAGTGCTCCTACAGGGTTGGCCATATATTTT.

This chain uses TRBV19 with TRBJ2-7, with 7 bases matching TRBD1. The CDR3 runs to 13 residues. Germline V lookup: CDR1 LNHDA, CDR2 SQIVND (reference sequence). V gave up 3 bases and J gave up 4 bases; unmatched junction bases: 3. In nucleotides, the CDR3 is TGTGCCAGTAGTATGACAGGGTCATACGAGCAGTACTTC. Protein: CASSMTGSYEQYF.

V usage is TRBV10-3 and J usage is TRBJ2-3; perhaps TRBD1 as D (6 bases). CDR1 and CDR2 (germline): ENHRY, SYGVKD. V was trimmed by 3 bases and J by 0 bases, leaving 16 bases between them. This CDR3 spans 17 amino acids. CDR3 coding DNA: TGTGCCATCAGTGACCCCCAGGGGACCCCAAGCACAGATACGCAGTATTTT. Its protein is CAISDPQGTPSTDTQYF.

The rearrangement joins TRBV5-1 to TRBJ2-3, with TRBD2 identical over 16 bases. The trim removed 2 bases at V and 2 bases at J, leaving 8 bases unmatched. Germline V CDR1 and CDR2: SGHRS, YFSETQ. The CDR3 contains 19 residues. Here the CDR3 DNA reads TGCGCCAGCAGCTTTCCCGGGACTAGCGGGGGGGACTACACAGATACGCAGTATTTT. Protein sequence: CASSFPGTSGGDYTDTQYF.

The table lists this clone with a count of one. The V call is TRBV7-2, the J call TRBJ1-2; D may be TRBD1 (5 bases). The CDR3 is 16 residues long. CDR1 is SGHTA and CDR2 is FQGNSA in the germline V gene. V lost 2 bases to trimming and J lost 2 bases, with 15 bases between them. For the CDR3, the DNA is TGTGCCAGCAGCTTACAGCAGGGTAGAGACAACTATGGCTACACCTTC. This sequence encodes CASSLQQGRDNYGYTF.

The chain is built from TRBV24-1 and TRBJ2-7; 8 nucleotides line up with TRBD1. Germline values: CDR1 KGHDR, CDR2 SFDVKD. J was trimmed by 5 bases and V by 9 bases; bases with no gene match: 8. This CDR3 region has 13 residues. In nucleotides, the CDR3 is TGTGCCACCCAGGCGGGACAGGCAGACGAGCAGTACTTC. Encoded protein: CATQAGQADEQYF.

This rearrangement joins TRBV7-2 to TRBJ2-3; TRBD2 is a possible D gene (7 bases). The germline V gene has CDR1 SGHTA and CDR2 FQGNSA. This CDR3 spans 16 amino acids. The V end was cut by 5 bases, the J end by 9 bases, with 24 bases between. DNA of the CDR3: TGTGCCAGCAGCCCAGGTTTGGGAGGGGGAGGTTGGACGCAGTATTTT. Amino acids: CASSPGLGGGGWTQYF.

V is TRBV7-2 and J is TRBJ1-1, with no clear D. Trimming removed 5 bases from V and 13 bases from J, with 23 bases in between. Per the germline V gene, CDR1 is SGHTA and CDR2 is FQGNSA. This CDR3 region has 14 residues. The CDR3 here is CASSLSWRQPADFF. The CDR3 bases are TGTGCCAGCAGCCTAAGTTGGCGACAACCCGCAGATTTCTTT.

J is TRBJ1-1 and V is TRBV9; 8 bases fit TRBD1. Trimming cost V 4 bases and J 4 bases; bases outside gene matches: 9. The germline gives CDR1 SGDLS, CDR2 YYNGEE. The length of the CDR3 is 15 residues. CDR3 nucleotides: TGTGCCAGCAGCACCCGACAGGGGACCATCACTGAAGCTTTCTTT. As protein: CASSTRQGTITEAFF.

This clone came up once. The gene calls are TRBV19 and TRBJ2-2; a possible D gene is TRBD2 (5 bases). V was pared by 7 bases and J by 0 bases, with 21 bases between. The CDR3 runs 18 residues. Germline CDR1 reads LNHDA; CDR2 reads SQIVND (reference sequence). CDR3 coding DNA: TGTGCCAGTACCCGACCCGGGATTGGGGTCCCGAACACCGGGGAGCTGTTTTTT. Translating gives CASTRPGIGVPNTGELFF.

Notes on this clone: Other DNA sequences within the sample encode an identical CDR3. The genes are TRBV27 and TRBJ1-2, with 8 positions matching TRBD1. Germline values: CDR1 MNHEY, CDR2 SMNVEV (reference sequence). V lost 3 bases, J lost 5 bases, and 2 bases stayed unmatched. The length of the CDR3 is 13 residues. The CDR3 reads CASSFDRGYGYTF. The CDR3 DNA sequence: TGTGCCAGCAGTTTTGACAGGGGATATGGCTACACCTTC.

CDR3 sequence reads: CATSRVGSGFPYEQYF. In DNA form, the CDR3 reads TGTGCCACCAGCAGAGTTGGGTCGGGATTCCCCTACGAGCAGTACTTC. The J gene is TRBJ2-7, the V gene TRBV15, with D perhaps matching TRBD2 (5 bases). From germline, CDR1 is LNHNV and CDR2 YYDKDF (reference sequence). The V and J ends lost 1 base and 2 bases respectively, with 15 bases between them. The CDR3 loop spans 16 amino acids.

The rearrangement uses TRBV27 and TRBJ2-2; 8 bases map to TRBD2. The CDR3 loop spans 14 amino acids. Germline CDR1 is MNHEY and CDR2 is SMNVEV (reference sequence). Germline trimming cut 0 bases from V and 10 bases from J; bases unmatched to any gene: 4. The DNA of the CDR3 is TGTGCCAGCAGTTTATCTAGCGGGACGGTGGAGCTGTTTTTT. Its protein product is CASSLSSGTVELFF.

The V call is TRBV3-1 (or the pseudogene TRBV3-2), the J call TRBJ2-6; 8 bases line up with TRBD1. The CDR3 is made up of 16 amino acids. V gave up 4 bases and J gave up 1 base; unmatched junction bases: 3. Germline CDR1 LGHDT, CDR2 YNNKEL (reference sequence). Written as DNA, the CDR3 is TGTGCCAGCAGCCCCAGACAGGGGTCTGGGGCCAACGTCCTGACTTTC. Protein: CASSPRQGSGANVLTF.

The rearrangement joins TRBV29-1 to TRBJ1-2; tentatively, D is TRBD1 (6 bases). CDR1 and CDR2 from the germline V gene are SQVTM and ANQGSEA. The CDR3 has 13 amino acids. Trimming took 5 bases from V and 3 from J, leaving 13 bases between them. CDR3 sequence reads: CSVRAGAHYGYTF. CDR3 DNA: TGCAGCGTTCGGGCAGGGGCCCACTATGGCTACACCTTC.

CDR3 sequence: CASSQDARGYAGANVLTF. For the CDR3, the DNA is TGTGCCAGCAGCCAAGATGCTCGCGGTTATGCGGGGGCCAACGTCCTGACTTTC. The chain joins TRBV4-2 to TRBJ2-6; D is unclear. This CDR3 spans 18 amino acids. The ends were cut back, 0 bases at V and 4 bases at J, with 16 bases in the middle. The germline CDR1 and CDR2 sequences are LGHNA and YNFKEQ.

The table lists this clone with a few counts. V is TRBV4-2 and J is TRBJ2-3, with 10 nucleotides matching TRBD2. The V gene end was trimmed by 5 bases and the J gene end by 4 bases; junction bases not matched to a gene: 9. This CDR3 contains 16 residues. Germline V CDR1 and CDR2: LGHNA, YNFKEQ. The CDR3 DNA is TGTGCCAGCAGCGAAGGAGGAAGCGGGGGGGCAGATACGCAGTATTTT. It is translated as CASSEGGSGGADTQYF.

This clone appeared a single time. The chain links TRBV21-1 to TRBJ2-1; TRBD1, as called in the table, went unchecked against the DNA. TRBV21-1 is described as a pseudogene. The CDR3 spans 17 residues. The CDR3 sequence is CASSGPIQGRTYNEQFF. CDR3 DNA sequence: TGTGCCAGCAGCGGTCCGATACAGGGGAGGACCTACAATGAGCAGTTCTTC.

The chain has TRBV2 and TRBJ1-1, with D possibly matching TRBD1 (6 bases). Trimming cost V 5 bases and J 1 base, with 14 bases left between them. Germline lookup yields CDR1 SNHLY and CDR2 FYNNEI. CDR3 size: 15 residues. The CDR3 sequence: CASSPQQGPNTEAFF. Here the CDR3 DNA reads TGTGCCAGCAGTCCCCAACAGGGACCGAACACTGAAGCTTTCTTT.

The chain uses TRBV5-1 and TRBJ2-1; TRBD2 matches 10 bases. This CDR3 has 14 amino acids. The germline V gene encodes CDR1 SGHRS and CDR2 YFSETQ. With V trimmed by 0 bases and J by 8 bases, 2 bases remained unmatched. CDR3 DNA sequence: TGCGCCAGCAGCTTGGTAGCGGGAGGCGATGAGCAGTTCTTC. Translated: CASSLVAGGDEQFF.